This entry concerns a single TCR beta chain. Original processing notes: How many nucleated cells were present was estimated from reference gene primer amplification. Some clones are missing from TCRdb's copy, which holds only in-frame ones; the method was immunoSEQ multiplex PCR. V and J calls and clone size are those listed in that table; D and trimming were worked out from the DNA. Among approximately 220,000 clones listed, roughly 88% were seen once. The sample is drawn from a study of blood T cell repertoires in COVID-19. Trimming removed 5 bases from V and 5 bases from J, with 15 bases in between. CDR1 and CDR2 from the germline V gene are LNHDA and SQIVND (reference sequence). The CDR3 spans 14 residues.

The clonotype was recovered from a woman between 40 and 50 years old with acute COVID-19. Sample: PBMCs or T cells enriched from blood (not recorded which). The chain uses TRBV19 and TRBJ1-1; no clear D gene. CDR3 amino acids: CASSSRRGWTEAFF. The CDR3 nucleotides read TGTGCCAGTAGTTCCCGACGCGGGTGGACTGAAGCTTTCTTT.